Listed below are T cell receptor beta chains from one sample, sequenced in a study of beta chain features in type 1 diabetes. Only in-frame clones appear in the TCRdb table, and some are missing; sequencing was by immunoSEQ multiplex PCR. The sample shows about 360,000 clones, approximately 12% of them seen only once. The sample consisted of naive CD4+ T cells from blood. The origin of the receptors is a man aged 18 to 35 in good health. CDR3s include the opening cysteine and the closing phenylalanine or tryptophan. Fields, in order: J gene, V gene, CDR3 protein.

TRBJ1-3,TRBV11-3,CASSLDRAGNTIYF
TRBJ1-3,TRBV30,CAWSRDSGNTIYF
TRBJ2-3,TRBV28,CASYLAGGPTDTQYF
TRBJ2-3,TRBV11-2,CASSLAGLAGSTDTQYF
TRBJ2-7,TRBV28,CASRKQSRYEQYF
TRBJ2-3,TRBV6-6,CASSYGGGRTDTQYF
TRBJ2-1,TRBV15,CATSRDHGGSSYNEQFF
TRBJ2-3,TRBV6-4,CASSDGGTDTQYF
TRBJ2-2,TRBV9,CASREGGRATGELFF
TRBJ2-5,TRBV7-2,CASSFARGRGETQYF
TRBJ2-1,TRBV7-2,CASSYSGGENEQFF
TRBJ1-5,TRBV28,CATGLPLKEPQHF
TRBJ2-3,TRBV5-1,CASSLTGQTTDTQYF
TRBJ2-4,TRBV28,CASRSFDKGGAKNIQYF
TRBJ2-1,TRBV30,CAWSSLRGNEQFF
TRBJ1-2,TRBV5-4,CASIPGHAVGGYTF
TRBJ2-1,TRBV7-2,CASSLWRESYNEQFF
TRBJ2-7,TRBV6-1,CASSEGQGIYEQYF
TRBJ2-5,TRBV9,CASSPLQETQYF
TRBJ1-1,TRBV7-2,CASSLGDRGAYTEAFF
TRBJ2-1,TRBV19,CASNPGRASGSDEQFF
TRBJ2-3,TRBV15,CATSGRLAGGPDTQYF
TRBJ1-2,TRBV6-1,CASNLHGGANGYTF